This entry is about one TCR beta chain. Its antigen remains unidentified. This specimen comes from a study of T cells after yellow fever vaccination. Using its own MiXCR run on the 5' RACE reads, TCRdb lists one record per CDR3 protein. This table has about 130,000 distinct CDR3 sequences, roughly 9% appearing once. The CDR3 is 15 amino acids. In germline, CDR1 is MGHRA, CDR2 YSYEKL. V lost 4 bases, J lost 4 bases, and 6 bases stayed unmatched. Broader study findings: Overlap between CD4 and CD8 compartments was detected for a small share of clonotypes. Most clones from primary vaccination resurfaced after the booster (around 97% CD4, around 90% CD8). The secondary response peaked faster, at day 5 versus 15, but was weaker.

The V gene is TRBV4-1, the J gene TRBJ2-1; 8 bases match TRBD2. The sample here was CD8+ T cells sorted from PBMCs, taken on the day of the yellow fever booster vaccination. The source of this sequence is a man in his late teens or twenties who received the YFV17D yellow fever vaccine. The CDR3 spells CASSRSGVAYNEQFF. The CDR3 bases are TGCGCCAGCAGCCGTAGCGGGGTAGCGTACAATGAGCAGTTCTTC.